The sequence of this T cell receptor beta chain was determined in a study of shared clonotypes between healthy human individuals. The wider study: The donors, two women and a few men, were aged 18 to 49. Study-wide results and limits: Several donors shared around 5.1% of their naive CD4 clonotypes. Larger estimated richness was generally seen in naive subsets than in memory subsets.

To note about this clone: Its antigen is unknown.

This CDR3 is built from 12 residues. CDR1 MNHNS and CDR2 SASEGT come from the germline V gene. Trimming cost V 6 bases and J 8 bases; bases outside gene matches: 5. An approximately 210 ng quantity of DNA, roughly 30,000 T cell genomes, went into the sorted-subset replicate PCRs. This table comes from immunoSEQ multiplex PCR, and its TCRdb copy is limited to in-frame clones, with some not included. The sample contains just over 2,000,000 clones, 85% to 95% of which appear only once. The specimen was naive CD4+ T cells sorted from blood. This sample's subset: CD45RA+ positively selected. This TCR derives from a man aged 18-30 years in good health. This chain connects TRBV6-1 to TRBJ1-2; 8 bases match TRBD1. The CDR3 here is CASSRQGFGYTF. CDR3 coding DNA: TGTGCCAGCAGCAGACAGGGGTTCGGCTACACCTTC.